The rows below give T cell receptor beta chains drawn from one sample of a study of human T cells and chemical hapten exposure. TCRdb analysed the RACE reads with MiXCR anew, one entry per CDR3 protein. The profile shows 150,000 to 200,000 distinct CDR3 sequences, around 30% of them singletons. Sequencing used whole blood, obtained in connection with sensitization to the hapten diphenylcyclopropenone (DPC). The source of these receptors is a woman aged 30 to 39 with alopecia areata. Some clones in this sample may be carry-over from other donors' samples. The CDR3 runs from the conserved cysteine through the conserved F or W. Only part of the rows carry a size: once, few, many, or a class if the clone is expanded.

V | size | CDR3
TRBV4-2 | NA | CASSQGGVTQETQYF
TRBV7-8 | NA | CASSQGAGRRFF
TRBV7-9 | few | CASSPTNWDRSYEQYF
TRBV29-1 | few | CSVSGGHKTNEKLFF
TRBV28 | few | CASSLGTPSEQYF
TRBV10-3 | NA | CATTGLPSDEQFF
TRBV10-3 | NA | CAIRAPGVDSPLHF
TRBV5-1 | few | CASSLKGEVGQPQHF
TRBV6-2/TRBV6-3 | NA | CASSYSSGAGKTQYF
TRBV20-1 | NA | CSARAGEGGIYNEQFF
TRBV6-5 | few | CASSYSRQGAGSPLHF
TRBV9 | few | CASSVREVQDTGELFF
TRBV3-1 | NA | CASSQGRGSYNEQFF
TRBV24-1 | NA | CATSGAGGRGTTEQFF
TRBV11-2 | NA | CASSFPRPSGAHEQYF
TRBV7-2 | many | CASSSQGDTEAFF
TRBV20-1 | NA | CSARENQETQYF
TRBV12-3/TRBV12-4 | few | CASSQTDRPTDTQYF
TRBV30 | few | CAWSHGNTEAFF
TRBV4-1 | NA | CASSQGTDQETQYF
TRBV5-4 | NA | CASSSRDGTYEQYF
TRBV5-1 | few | CASSPGTGGVNTGELFF
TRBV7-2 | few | CASSLVPGQPYEQYF
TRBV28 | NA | CASSPFSTGTGFANQPQHF
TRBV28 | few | CASSFGPSEQYF
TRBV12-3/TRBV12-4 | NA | CASSLMQGNTDTQYF
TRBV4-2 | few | CASSQFNGELFF
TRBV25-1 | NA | CASSEGRRAGDGYTF
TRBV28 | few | CASSIPVAGNEQYF
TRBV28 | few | CASTKPQGSQPQHF
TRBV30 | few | CAWSRVSVPGRNEQFF
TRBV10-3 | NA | CATGQGAYNEQFF
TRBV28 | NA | CASSFVAGAYNEQFF
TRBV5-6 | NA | CASNLEGMVGEQFF
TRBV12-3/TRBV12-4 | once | CASRSTGKAGEKLFF
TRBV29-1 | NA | CSVERQGGYEQYF
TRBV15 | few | CATSGITGATEAFF
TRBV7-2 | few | CASTGTEIYEQYF
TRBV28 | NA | CASSFPGSRSYEQYF
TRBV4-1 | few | CASSQDPGLKGREQFF
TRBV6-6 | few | CASSKAGGATDTQYF
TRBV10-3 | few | CAIRGDSSYEQYF